The rows below give T cell receptor beta chains drawn from one sample of a study of cytomegalovirus exposure and HLA in healthy donors. Profiling relied on immunoSEQ multiplex PCR, and the TCRdb table lists in-frame clones only, not all of them. In the table there are about 130,000 clones, roughly 85% of which are singletons. Sequencing was carried out using PBMCs. All receptors come from a middle-aged woman in good health and CMV-seropositive. The CDR3 runs from the conserved cysteine through the conserved F or W. Each record gives: D gene, V gene, J gene, clone size, CDR3 DNA, CDR3 protein. A D gene is named only where the DNA matches it firmly. Clone size is given for some rows only: seen once, a few or many times, or a class if the clone is expanded.

.	TRBV19	TRBJ2-4	.	TGTGCCAGTAGTATTCAAGTAGCGTCGGGCAAAAACATTCAGTACTTC	CASSIQVASGKNIQYF
TRBD2	TRBV7-3	TRBJ2-7	.	TGTGCCAGCAGCTTAAGTCTAGCGGGACGGGAGCAGTACTTC	CASSLSLAGREQYF
.	TRBV7-8	TRBJ1-1	few	TGTGCCAGCAGCTTATTAGGGGACTATGAAGCTTTCTTT	CASSLLGDYEAFF
TRBD1	TRBV18	TRBJ2-7	.	TGTGCCAGCTCACCTCGGGACAGCCAGGGCGAGCAGTACTTC	CASSPRDSQGEQYF
.	TRBV5-6	TRBJ2-7	few	TGTGCCAGCAGCCGGGGTAGTGAGCAGTACTTC	CASSRGSEQYF
.	TRBV20-1	TRBJ1-4	.	TGCAGTGCTCGGAGGGGTGAAAAACTGTTTTTT	CSARRGEKLFF
TRBD1	TRBV11-2	TRBJ1-6	.	TGTGCCAGCAGCTTAGGCGGCAGGGGGCCAGGTTCACCCCTCCACTTT	CASSLGGRGPGSPLHF
.	TRBV11-2	TRBJ1-1	once	TGTGCCAGCAGCCTCTGGACAGTACCGAACACTGAAGCTTTCTTT	CASSLWTVPNTEAFF
TRBD1	TRBV30	TRBJ1-2	.	TGTGCCTGGAGCTTGACAGGGGGCGATGGCTACACCTTC	CAWSLTGGDGYTF
.	TRBV27	TRBJ2-7	.	TGTGCCAGCAGCGGGCAGGGGAGTCTCGAGCAGTACTTC	CASSGQGSLEQYF
.	TRBV29-1	TRBJ1-5	.	TGCAGCCTTGGGGCAGGGAGCAATCAGCCCCAGCATTTT	CSLGAGSNQPQHF
.	TRBV6-6	TRBJ1-1	.	TGTGCCAGCAGTTCTCAACAGGGAAGAACTGAAGCTTTCTTT	CASSSQQGRTEAFF
TRBD2	TRBV28	TRBJ2-1	.	TGTGCCAGCAGACCTACTAGCGGGAGCTCCTACAATGAGCAGTTCTTC	CASRPTSGSSYNEQFF
.	TRBV2	TRBJ2-7	few	TGTGCCAGCAGTGGCAGGACCTACGAGCAGTACTTC	CASSGRTYEQYF
.	TRBV29-1	TRBJ1-2	.	TGCAGCGTTGAAAATGTCGCAGGGTCTTATGGCTACACCTTC	CSVENVAGSYGYTF
TRBD1	TRBV10-3	TRBJ2-3	.	TGTGCCATCCTACCGGGACAGGGGACAGATACGCAGTATTTT	CAILPGQGTDTQYF
TRBD1	TRBV19	TRBJ2-7	.	TGTGCCAGTAGTATAAACGTTTTAGGAACAGGGGTATCCTACGAGCAGTACTTC	CASSINVLGTGVSYEQYF
TRBD1	TRBV2	TRBJ1-2	.	TGTGCCAGCAGTTGGAACAGGGGCGACTATGGCTACACCTTC	CASSWNRGDYGYTF
TRBD2	TRBV4-2	TRBJ2-7	.	TGTGCCAGCAGCCAAGAAGGCGGGGGATTCTACGAGCAGTACTTC	CASSQEGGGFYEQYF
TRBD2	TRBV20-1	TRBJ2-1	once	TGCAGTGCAGGGACTAGCCCGATCTTC	CSAGTSPIF
TRBD1	TRBV23-1	TRBJ2-7	.	TGCGCCAGCAGTCTAAACGAAACTGACAGGGCCTGGAGCTCCTACGAGCAGTACTTC	CASSLNETDRAWSSYEQYF
.	TRBV7-9	TRBJ1-1	.	TGTGCCAGCAGCTTTGGAGAGTGGACTGAAGCTTTCTTT	CASSFGEWTEAFF
.	TRBV5-1	TRBJ2-1	once	TGCGCCAGCAGCTTGAACAGTGAGCAGTTCTTC	CASSLNSEQFF
TRBD1	TRBV30	TRBJ1-5	.	TGTGCCGGACGGGACAGCTTCAATCAGCCCCAGCATTTT	CAGRDSFNQPQHF
TRBD1	TRBV7-9	TRBJ2-7	.	TGTGCCAGCAGCTTAGATAGAACAGGGGGCGACGAGCAGTACTTC	CASSLDRTGGDEQYF
.	TRBV30	TRBJ1-3	.	TGTGCCTGGAGTGACTGGGGGCAGAGCTCTGGAAACACCATATATTTT	CAWSDWGQSSGNTIYF
TRBD2	TRBV27	TRBJ2-2	.	TGTGCCAGCAGTTTATTAGCGGGAGCTGCCGGGGAGCTGTTTTTT	CASSLLAGAAGELFF
.	TRBV21-1	TRBJ2-7	.	TGTGCCAGCAGCAAAGAGGCCCCCCGTCGGGACACAAACTACGAGCAGTACTTC	CASSKEAPRRDTNYEQYF
TRBD2	TRBV4-2	TRBJ2-7	.	TGTGCCAGCAGCCAGGGACTAAACTCCTACGAGCAGTACTTC	CASSQGLNSYEQYF
.	TRBV10-3	TRBJ1-3	once	TGTGCCATCAGTGTCATGTTCTCCGGGAGAGGCTCTGGAAACACCATATATTTT	CAISVMFSGRGSGNTIYF
TRBD2	TRBV2	TRBJ2-1	.	TGTGCCAGCAGCCCCGGACTAGCTTTATACAATGAGCAGTTCTTC	CASSPGLALYNEQFF
TRBD2	TRBV7-9	TRBJ2-1	.	TGTGCCAGCAGCTTGGGCGGGGGCTACAATGAGCAGTTCTTC	CASSLGGGYNEQFF
.	TRBV19	TRBJ1-3	.	TGTGCCAGTAGTATATCAGGCTCTGGAAACACCATATATTTT	CASSISGSGNTIYF
.	TRBV27	TRBJ2-1	once	TGTGCCAGCCTTGCTGACGCGGCGGGCAATGAGCAGTTCTTC	CASLADAAGNEQFF
TRBD1	TRBV11-2	TRBJ1-4	.	TGTGCCAGCAGGGCAATCACAGGGGGAACTAATGAAAAACTGTTTTTT	CASRAITGGTNEKLFF
TRBD1	TRBV30	TRBJ1-2	few	TGTGCCTGGAGTGTCCAGGGACAGCCCAATGGCTACACCTTC	CAWSVQGQPNGYTF
.	TRBV5-1	TRBJ2-2	.	TGCGCCAGCAGCTTATCCGGGTCGAACACCGGGGAGCTGTTTTTT	CASSLSGSNTGELFF
TRBD2	TRBV7-8	TRBJ2-7	.	TGTGCCAGCAGCGGACCGGGACTAGCTTACGAGCAGTACTTC	CASSGPGLAYEQYF
.	TRBV2	TRBJ2-1	.	TGTGCTCTCGGTTACAATGAGCAGTTCTTC	CALGYNEQFF
.	TRBV5-6	TRBJ1-5	once	TGTGCCAGCAGCTTGGGTCGGGATCAGCCCCAGCATTTT	CASSLGRDQPQHF
.	TRBV5-1	TRBJ2-3	.	TGCGCCAGCAGCTTGAACGGCAGGGCTAGCACAGATACGCAGTATTTT	CASSLNGRASTDTQYF
.	TRBV7-2	TRBJ2-7	.	TGTGCCAGCAGCTTATCAGGGCCTAACTACGAGCAGTACTTC	CASSLSGPNYEQYF